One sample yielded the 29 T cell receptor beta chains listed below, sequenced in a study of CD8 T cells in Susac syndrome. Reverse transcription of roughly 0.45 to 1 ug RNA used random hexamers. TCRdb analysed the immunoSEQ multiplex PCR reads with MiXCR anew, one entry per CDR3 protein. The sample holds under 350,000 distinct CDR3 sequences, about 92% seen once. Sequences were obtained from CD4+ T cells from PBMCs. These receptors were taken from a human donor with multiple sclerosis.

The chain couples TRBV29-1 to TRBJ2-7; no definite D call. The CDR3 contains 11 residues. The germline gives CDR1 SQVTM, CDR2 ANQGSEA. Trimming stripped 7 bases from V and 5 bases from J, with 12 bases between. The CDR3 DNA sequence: TGCAGCGCCACAAGGTGGGACGAGCAGTACTTC. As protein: CSATRWDEQYF.

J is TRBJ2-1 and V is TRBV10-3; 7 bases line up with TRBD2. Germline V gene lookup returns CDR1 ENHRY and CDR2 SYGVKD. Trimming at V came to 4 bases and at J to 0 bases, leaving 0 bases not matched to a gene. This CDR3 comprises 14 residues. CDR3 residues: CAISGGGSYNEQFF. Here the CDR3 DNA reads TGTGCCATCAGTGGCGGGGGCTCCTACAATGAGCAGTTCTTC.

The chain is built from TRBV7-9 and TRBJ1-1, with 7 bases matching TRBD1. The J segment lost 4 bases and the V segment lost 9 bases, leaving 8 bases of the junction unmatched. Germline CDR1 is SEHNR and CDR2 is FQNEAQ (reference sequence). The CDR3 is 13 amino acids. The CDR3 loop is CASQGGEATEAFF. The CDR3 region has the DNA TGTGCCAGTCAAGGGGGCGAGGCCACTGAAGCTTTCTTT.

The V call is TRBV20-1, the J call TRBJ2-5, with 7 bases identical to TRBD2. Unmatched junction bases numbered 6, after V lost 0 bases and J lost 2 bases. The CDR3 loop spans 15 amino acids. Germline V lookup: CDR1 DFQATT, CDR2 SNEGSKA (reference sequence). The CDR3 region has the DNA TGCAGTGCTAGAGATCTTGGGGGGGGACAAGAGACCCAGTACTTC. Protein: CSARDLGGGQETQYF.

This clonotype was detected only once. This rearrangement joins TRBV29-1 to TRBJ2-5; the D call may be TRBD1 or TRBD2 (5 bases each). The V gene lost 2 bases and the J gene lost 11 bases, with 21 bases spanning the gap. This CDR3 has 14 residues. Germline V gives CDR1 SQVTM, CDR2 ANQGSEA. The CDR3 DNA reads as TGCAGCGTTGAACCGGCGGGTAGGCCCAGGGATCAGTACTTC. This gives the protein CSVEPAGRPRDQYF.

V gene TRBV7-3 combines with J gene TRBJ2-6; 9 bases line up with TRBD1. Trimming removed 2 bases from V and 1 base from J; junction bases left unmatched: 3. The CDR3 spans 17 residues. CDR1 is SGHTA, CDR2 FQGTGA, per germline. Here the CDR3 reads CASSLRDRASGANVLTF. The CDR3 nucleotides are TGTGCCAGCAGCTTACGGGACAGGGCTTCTGGGGCCAACGTCCTGACTTTC. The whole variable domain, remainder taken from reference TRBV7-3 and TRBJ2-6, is GAGVSQTPSNKVTEKGKYVELRCDPISGHTALYWYRQSLGQGPEFLIYFQGTGAADDSGLPNDRFFAVRPEGSVSTLKIQRTERGDSAVYLCASSLRDRASGANVLTFGAGSRLTVL.

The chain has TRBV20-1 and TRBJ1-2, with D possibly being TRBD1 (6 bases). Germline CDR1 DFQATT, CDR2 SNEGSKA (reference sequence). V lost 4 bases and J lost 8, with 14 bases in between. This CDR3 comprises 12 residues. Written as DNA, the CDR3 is TGCAGTGCTATTTCAGACAGGACCGGCTACACCTTC. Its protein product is CSAISDRTGYTF.

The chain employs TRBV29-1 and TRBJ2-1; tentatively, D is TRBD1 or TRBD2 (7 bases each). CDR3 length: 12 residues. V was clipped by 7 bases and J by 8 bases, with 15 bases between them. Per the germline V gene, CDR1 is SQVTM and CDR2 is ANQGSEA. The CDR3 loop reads CSATAGGDEQFF. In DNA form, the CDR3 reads TGCAGCGCCACCGCAGGGGGGGATGAGCAGTTCTTC.

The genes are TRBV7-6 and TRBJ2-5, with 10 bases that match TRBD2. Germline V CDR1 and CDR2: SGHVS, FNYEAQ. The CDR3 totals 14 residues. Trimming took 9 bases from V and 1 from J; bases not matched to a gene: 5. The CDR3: CASGLAGVQETQYF. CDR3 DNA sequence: TGTGCCAGTGGGCTAGCGGGGGTCCAAGAGACCCAGTACTTC. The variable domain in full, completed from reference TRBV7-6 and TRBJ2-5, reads GAGVSQSPRYKVTKRGQDVALRCDPISGHVSLYWYRQALGQGPEFLTYFNYEAQQDKSGLPNDRFSAERPEGSISTLTIQRTEQRDSAMYRCASGLAGVQETQYFGPGTRLLVL.

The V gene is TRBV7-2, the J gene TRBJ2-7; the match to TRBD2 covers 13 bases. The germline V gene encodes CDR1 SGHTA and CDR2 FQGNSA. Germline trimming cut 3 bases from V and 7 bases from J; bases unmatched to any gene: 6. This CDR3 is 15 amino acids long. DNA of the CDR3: TGTGCCAGCAGCTTGACTAGCGGGGGGCCTAGGGAGCAGTACTTC. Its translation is CASSLTSGGPREQYF.

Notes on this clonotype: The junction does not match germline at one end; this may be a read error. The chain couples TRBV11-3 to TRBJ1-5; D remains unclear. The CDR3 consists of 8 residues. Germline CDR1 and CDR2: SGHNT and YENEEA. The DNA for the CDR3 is TGTGCCGGCAGCTTGGGGCATTTT. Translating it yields CAGSLGHF.

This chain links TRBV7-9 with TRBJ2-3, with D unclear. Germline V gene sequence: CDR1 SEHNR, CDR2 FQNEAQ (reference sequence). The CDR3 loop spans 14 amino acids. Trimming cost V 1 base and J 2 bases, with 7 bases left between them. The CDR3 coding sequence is TGTGCCAGCAGCTTAGTCTCACACACAGATACGCAGTATTTT. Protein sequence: CASSLVSHTDTQYF.

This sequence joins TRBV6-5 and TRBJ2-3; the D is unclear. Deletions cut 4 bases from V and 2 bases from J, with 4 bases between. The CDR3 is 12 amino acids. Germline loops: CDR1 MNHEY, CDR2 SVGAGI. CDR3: CASSSVTDTQYF. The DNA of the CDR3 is TGTGCCAGCAGTTCCGTCACAGATACGCAGTATTTT.

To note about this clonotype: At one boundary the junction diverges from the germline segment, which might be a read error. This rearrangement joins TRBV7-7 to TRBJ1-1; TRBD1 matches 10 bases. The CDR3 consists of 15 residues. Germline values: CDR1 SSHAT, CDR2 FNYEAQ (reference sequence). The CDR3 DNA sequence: TGTGCTAGCAGCCTGACAGGGGGCCTGAACACTGAAGCTTTCTTT. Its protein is CASSLTGGLNTEAFF.

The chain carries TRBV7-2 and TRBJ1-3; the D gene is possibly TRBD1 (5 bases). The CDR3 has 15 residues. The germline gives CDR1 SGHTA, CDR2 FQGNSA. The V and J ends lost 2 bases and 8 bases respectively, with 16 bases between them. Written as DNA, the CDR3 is TGTGCCAGCAGCTTAATCTCCGGGGGGTTCGACACCATATATTTT. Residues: CASSLISGGFDTIYF.

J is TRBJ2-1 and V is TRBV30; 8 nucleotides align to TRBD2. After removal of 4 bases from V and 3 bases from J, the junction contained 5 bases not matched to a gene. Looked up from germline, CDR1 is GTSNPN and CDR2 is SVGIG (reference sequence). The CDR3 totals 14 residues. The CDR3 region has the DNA TGTGCCTGGAACCCGGGACTAGTCTACAATGAGCAGTTCTTC. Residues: CAWNPGLVYNEQFF.

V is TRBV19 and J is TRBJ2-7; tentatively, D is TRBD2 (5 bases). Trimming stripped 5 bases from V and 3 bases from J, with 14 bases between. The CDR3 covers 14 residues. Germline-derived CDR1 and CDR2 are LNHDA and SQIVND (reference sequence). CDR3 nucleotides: TGTGCCAGTAGTCCCCGCGGGCAGCGCTACGAGCAGTACTTC. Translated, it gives CASSPRGQRYEQYF.

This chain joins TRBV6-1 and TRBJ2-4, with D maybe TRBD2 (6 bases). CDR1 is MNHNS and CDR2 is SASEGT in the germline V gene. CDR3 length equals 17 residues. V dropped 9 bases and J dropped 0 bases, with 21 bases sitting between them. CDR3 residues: CASYPGVGGLAKNIQYF. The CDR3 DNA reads TGTGCCAGTTACCCTGGGGTGGGAGGATTAGCCAAAAACATTCAGTACTTC.

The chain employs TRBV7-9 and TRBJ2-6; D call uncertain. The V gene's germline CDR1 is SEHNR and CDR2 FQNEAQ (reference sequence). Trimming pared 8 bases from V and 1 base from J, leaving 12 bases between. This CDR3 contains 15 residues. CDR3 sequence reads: CASGEVASGANVLTF. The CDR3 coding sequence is TGTGCCAGCGGAGAGGTTGCTTCTGGGGCCAACGTCCTGACTTTC.

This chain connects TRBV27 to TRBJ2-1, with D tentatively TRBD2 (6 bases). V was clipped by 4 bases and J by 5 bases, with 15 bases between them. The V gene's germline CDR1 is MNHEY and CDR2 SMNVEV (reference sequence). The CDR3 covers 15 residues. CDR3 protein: CASSSVADPDNEQFF. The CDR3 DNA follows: TGTGCCAGCAGTTCAGTAGCGGACCCAGACAATGAGCAGTTCTTC.

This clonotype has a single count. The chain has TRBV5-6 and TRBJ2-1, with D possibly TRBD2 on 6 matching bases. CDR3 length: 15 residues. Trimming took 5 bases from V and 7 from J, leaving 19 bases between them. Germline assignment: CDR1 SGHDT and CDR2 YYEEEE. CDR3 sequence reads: CASRLGLLFGNEQFF. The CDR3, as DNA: TGTGCCAGCAGGCTGGGACTCCTATTTGGGAATGAGCAGTTCTTC.

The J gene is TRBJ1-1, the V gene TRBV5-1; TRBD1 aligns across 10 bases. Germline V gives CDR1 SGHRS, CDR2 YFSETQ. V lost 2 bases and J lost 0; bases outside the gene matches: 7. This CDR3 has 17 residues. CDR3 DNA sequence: TGCGCCAGCAGCTTCACCCCGGGACAGGGGATGAACACTGAAGCTTTCTTT. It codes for CASSFTPGQGMNTEAFF. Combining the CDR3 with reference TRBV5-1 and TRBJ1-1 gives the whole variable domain KAGVTQTPRYLIKTRGQQVTLSCSPISGHRSVSWYQQTPGQGLQFLFEYFSETQRNKGNFPGRFSGRQFSNSRSEMNVSTLELGDSALYLCASSFTPGQGMNTEAFFGQGTRLTVV.

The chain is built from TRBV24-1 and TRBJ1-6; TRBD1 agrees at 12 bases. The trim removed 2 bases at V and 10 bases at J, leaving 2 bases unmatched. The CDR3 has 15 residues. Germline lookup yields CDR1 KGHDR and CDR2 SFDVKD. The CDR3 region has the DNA TGTGCCACCAGTGATTCCGGGACAGGGGGCTCACCCCTCCACTTT. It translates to CATSDSGTGGSPLHF.

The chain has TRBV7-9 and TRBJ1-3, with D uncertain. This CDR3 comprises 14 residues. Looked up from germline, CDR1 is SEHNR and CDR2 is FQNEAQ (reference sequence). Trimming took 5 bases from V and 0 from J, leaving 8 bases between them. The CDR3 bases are TGTGCCAGCAGCCGGGCAGGCTCTGGAAACACCATATATTTT. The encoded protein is CASSRAGSGNTIYF.

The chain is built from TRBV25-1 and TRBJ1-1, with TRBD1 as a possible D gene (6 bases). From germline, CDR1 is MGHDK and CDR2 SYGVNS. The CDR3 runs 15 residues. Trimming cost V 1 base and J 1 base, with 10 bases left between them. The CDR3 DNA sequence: TGTGCCAGCAGTGAATGGGGCAGGGGGAACACTGAAGCTTTCTTT. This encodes CASSEWGRGNTEAFF.

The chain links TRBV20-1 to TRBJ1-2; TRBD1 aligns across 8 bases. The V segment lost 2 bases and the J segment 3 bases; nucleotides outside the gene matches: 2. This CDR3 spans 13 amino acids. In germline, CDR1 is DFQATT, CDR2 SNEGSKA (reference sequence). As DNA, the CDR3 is TGCAGTGCTAGACAGGGGGCAGACTATGGCTACACCTTC. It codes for CSARQGADYGYTF.

The CDR3 coding sequence is TGCAGCGTTACTAGCGGGAGTTACGAGCAGTACTTC. Its protein product is CSVTSGSYEQYF. The gene calls are TRBV29-1 and TRBJ2-7, with 11 bases matching TRBD2. Germline CDR1 and CDR2: SQVTM and ANQGSEA. The junction had 1 base not matched to a gene; V was cut back by 5 bases and J by 4 bases. The CDR3 is 12 residues long.

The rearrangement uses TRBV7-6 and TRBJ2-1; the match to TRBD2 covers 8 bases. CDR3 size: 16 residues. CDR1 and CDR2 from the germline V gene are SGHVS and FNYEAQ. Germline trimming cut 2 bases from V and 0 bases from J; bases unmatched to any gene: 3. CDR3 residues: CASSLLSGSSYNEQFF. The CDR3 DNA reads TGTGCCAGCAGCTTACTGAGCGGGAGCTCCTACAATGAGCAGTTCTTC.

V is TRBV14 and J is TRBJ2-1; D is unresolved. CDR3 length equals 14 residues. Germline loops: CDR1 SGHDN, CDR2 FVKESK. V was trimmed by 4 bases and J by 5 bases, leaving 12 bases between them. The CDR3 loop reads CASSPDGQDNEQFF. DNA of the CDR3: TGTGCCAGCAGCCCCGACGGCCAGGACAATGAGCAGTTCTTC.